This is a list of T cell receptor beta chains from one sample in a study of cytomegalovirus exposure and HLA in healthy donors. Data came from immunoSEQ multiplex PCR; TCRdb stores just in-frame clones and leaves some out. This sample's table has about 130,000 clones. Sequencing was carried out using PBMCs. Source of these receptors: a man aged 35 to 55 in good health and CMV-seronegative. CDR3s include the opening cysteine and the closing phenylalanine or tryptophan. A D gene is named only where the DNA matches it firmly.

V gene	D gene	J gene	CDR3 protein	CDR3 DNA
TRBV11-2	.	TRBJ2-1	CASSGRTSYNEQFF	TGTGCCAGCAGCGGGAGGACCTCCTACAATGAGCAGTTCTTC
TRBV4-1	.	TRBJ1-2	CASSQNSRTTYGYTF	TGCGCCAGCAGCCAGAACTCCAGGACTACCTATGGCTACACCTTC
TRBV19	TRBD1	TRBJ2-3	CATGQGHTDTQYF	TGTGCCACGGGACAGGGGCACACAGATACGCAGTATTTT
TRBV4-1	TRBD2	TRBJ2-7	CASSHHALIGGRVLYEQYF	TGCGCCAGCAGCCATCATGCGCTAATTGGAGGGAGGGTCCTCTACGAGCAGTACTTC
TRBV9	TRBD2	TRBJ2-7	CASSLAGGSYEQYF	TGTGCCAGCAGCCTCGCGGGAGGCTCCTACGAGCAGTACTTC
TRBV28	.	TRBJ1-3	CASSLGPVNSGNTIYF	TGTGCCAGCAGTTTGGGGCCCGTGAACTCTGGAAACACCATATATTTT
TRBV5-1	.	TRBJ2-5	CASLGAPGTQYF	TGCGCCAGCCTAGGGGCCCCAGGGACCCAGTACTTC
TRBV11-3	.	TRBJ2-4	CASSLEGSSNIQYF	TGTGCCAGCAGCTTAGAGGGTAGCTCTAACATTCAGTACTTC
TRBV6-6	TRBD2	TRBJ2-7	CASSYGSGALYEQYF	TGTGCCAGCAGTTACGGAAGCGGGGCACTGTACGAGCAGTACTTC
TRBV10-3	TRBD2	TRBJ2-7	CAISESKVAGGTYEQYF	TGTGCCATCAGTGAGTCGAAGGTAGCGGGTGGAACCTACGAGCAGTACTTC
TRBV6-1	TRBD1	TRBJ1-2	CASVGTVRGYTF	TGTGCCAGCGTGGGGACAGTCCGTGGCTACACCTTC
TRBV19	.	TRBJ2-2	CASSTTGFSNTGELFF	TGTGCCAGTAGCACCACAGGGTTTTCGAACACCGGGGAGCTGTTTTTT
TRBV5-4	.	TRBJ1-1	CASSLERGTEAFF	TGTGCCAGCAGCTTGGAGAGGGGGACTGAAGCTTTCTTT
TRBV11-2	.	TRBJ1-2	CASSVRTGGDYGYTF	TGTGCCAGCAGCGTTAGGACGGGGGGCGACTATGGCTACACCTTC
TRBV19	.	TRBJ2-1	CASSLHARVHEQFF	TGTGCCAGTAGTCTCCACGCCAGGGTTCATGAGCAGTTCTTC
TRBV7-7	TRBD1	TRBJ2-2	CASSLATGGNGELFF	TGTGCTAGCAGCTTAGCTACAGGGGGCAACGGGGAGCTGTTTTTT
TRBV7-3	.	TRBJ2-1	CASSPRTTEQFF	TGTGCCAGCAGCCCCAGGACTACCGAGCAGTTCTTC
TRBV9	.	TRBJ1-2	CASSQGWGQGGGGYTF	TGTGCCAGCAGCCAAGGGTGGGGGCAGGGTGGAGGCGGCTACACCTTC
TRBV4-2	TRBD2	TRBJ2-1	CASSQDGTSYNEQFF	TGTGCCAGCAGCCAGGACGGGACTAGCTACAATGAGCAGTTCTTC
TRBV28	TRBD2	TRBJ2-7	CASSNPGLAGRGQYF	TGTGCCAGCAGCAACCCGGGACTAGCGGGGCGGGGGCAGTACTTC
TRBV28	.	TRBJ1-2	CASSWTPVNYGYTF	TGTGCCAGCAGCTGGACACCCGTTAACTATGGCTACACCTTC
TRBV13	TRBD1	TRBJ1-2	CASSRPGTGGSSYTF	TGTGCCAGCAGCCGCCCCGGGACAGGGGGCAGTAGCTACACCTTC
TRBV4-1	.	TRBJ2-5	CASSQGLLETQYF	TGCGCCAGCAGCCAAGGGCTGCTGGAGACCCAGTACTTC
TRBV6-5	.	TRBJ2-3	CASSYSGHTQYF	TGTGCCAGCAGTTACTCGGGGCATACGCAGTATTTT
TRBV7-9	.	TRBJ2-3	CASSLSDSTDTQYF	TGTGCCAGCAGCTTATCAGACTCTACAGATACGCAGTATTTT
TRBV30	.	TRBJ2-2	CAGTATRGTGELFF	TGTGCCGGAACCGCGACACGGGGAACCGGGGAGCTGTTTTTT
TRBV29-1	.	TRBJ1-1	CSLTKGQTGTEAFF	TGCAGCCTGACGAAGGGGCAGACGGGCACTGAAGCTTTCTTT
TRBV18	.	TRBJ1-5	CASSLERSQPQHF	TGTGCCAGCTCACTCGAGAGGAGCCAGCCCCAGCATTTT